A selection of T cell receptor beta chains follows, all from one sample in a study of T-cell reconstitution after alpha-beta-depleted transplantation in children. TCRdb re-derived calls from the PCR reads in MiXCR, one entry per CDR3 protein. The table includes some 120,000 distinct CDR3 sequences, roughly 23% detected once. Sample: PBMCs, mostly from graft donor cells, taken 180 days after TCRalphabeta/CD19-depleted stem cell transplant. The receptors derive from a male patient between 2 and 10 years old who had a stem cell transplant for chronic granulomatous disease, so the T cells may come from the graft donor. The CDR3 runs from the conserved cysteine through the conserved F or W. The D gene is left open where the match is weak. Clone size is shown for a subset of rows, as once, few, many or a class of expanded clone.

V	J	size	D	DNA	CDR3
TRBV12-5	TRBJ2-2	few	TRBD2	TGTGCTAGTGGTTTTAGCGGGAGTAAGAACACCGGGGAGCTGTTTTTT	CASGFSGSKNTGELFF
TRBV29-1	TRBJ2-5	many	NA	TGCAGCGTTGACAGGGGGGCTCAAGAGACCCAGTACTTC	CSVDRGAQETQYF
TRBV27	TRBJ2-2	many	NA	TGTGCCAGCACGGGGTACTCCGGGGCCGGGGAGCTGTTTTTT	CASTGYSGAGELFF
TRBV29-1	TRBJ2-7	many	TRBD1	TGCAGCGTGGAATTTGGGGGGACAGGAGACGAGCAGTACTTC	CSVEFGGTGDEQYF
TRBV19	TRBJ2-1	few	TRBD2	TGTGCCAGTAGTATGATGCCTAGCGGGAGAGGGCAGTTCTTC	CASSMMPSGRGQFF
TRBV12-3/TRBV12-4	TRBJ2-5	NA	NA	TGTGCCAGCAGTTTGTCACGGGTCCAAGAGACCCAGTACTTC	CASSLSRVQETQYF
TRBV15	TRBJ2-1	many	TRBD2	TGTGCCACCAGCAGAGTCTTAGCGGGACGCCCTCCACACAATGAGCAGTTCTTC	CATSRVLAGRPPHNEQFF
TRBV5-1	TRBJ2-3	many	NA	TGCGCCAGCAGCTTGGAGCGGAGCACAGATACGCAGTATTTT	CASSLERSTDTQYF
TRBV20-1	TRBJ2-5	NA	NA	TGCAGTGCTAGAGATGTAAGGGAAGTAGGTGAGACCCAGTACTTC	CSARDVREVGETQYF
TRBV7-9	TRBJ2-5	NA	NA	TGTGCCAGCAGCTTAGCCATGGTCCAAGAGACCCAGTACTTC	CASSLAMVQETQYF
TRBV7-2	TRBJ2-1	NA	TRBD2	TGTGCCAGCAGCTGGGGACTAGCGGGAGGCGAGCAGTTCTTC	CASSWGLAGGEQFF
TRBV19	TRBJ2-1	NA	NA	TGTGCCAGTAGCCGAGTTGACAATGAGCAGTTCTTC	CASSRVDNEQFF
TRBV12-3/TRBV12-4	TRBJ2-1	few	NA	TGTGCCAGCAGTTATAGATGGGGTTACAATGAGCAGTTCTTC	CASSYRWGYNEQFF
TRBV12-3/TRBV12-4	TRBJ2-7	few	NA	TGTGCCAGCAGTTTAGGCCAGATCTACGAGCAGTACTTC	CASSLGQIYEQYF
TRBV4-2	TRBJ1-5	NA	TRBD1	TGTGCCAGCAGCCCGGGACAGGGGGATCAGCCCCAGCATTTT	CASSPGQGDQPQHF
TRBV10-3	TRBJ2-1	few	NA	TGTGCCATCAGTGAGACGAAGAATGAGCAGTTCTTC	CAISETKNEQFF
TRBV6-2/TRBV6-3	TRBJ2-7	many	TRBD1	TGTGCCAGCAGAGACAGGGCCTACGAGCAGTACTTC	CASRDRAYEQYF
TRBV13	TRBJ1-5	few	NA	TGTGCCAGCAGCTTACTGGGGACACATACGGTAAATCAGCCCCAGCATTTT	CASSLLGTHTVNQPQHF
TRBV5-5	TRBJ2-6	few	TRBD1	TGTGCCAGCAGCTTGGTGAGGACAGGGGTTGGAACTGGCCTGACTTTC	CASSLVRTGVGTGLTF
TRBV27	TRBJ2-7	NA	TRBD2	TGTGCCAGCAGTTTCGCAGGACTAGCGGGAGACTACGAGCAGTACTTC	CASSFAGLAGDYEQYF
TRBV29-1	TRBJ2-2	NA	NA	TGCAGCGTTGCTGGACCCGGGGAGCTGTTTTTT	CSVAGPGELFF
TRBV6-2/TRBV6-3	TRBJ2-7	many	TRBD2	TGTGCCAGCACCGATGGGCTAGCGGCCTCCTACGAGCAGTACTTC	CASTDGLAASYEQYF
TRBV3-1	TRBJ1-1	many	NA	TGTGCCAGCAGCCAATCAGACAGGCGCAGGGGTGCTTTCTTT	CASSQSDRRRGAFF
TRBV7-2	TRBJ2-1	few	TRBD2	TGTGCCAGCAGCTTAGGTAGCGGGGGGGTTGAGCAGTTCTTC	CASSLGSGGVEQFF
TRBV5-1	TRBJ2-7	many	NA	TGCGCCAGCAGCTTGGGAGCAGTCTCCTACGAGCAGTACTTC	CASSLGAVSYEQYF
TRBV29-1	TRBJ2-1	many	NA	TGCAGCGTTGAACGTTACAATGAGCAGTTCTTC	CSVERYNEQFF
TRBV28	TRBJ2-3	NA	NA	TGTGCCAGCAGTTCCAAGGAGGGCAGGCTGAAGGATACGCAGTATTTT	CASSSKEGRLKDTQYF
TRBV6-5	TRBJ2-3	NA	NA	TGTGCCAGCAGTTACCGGGGGATCGGCACAGATACGCAGTATTTT	CASSYRGIGTDTQYF